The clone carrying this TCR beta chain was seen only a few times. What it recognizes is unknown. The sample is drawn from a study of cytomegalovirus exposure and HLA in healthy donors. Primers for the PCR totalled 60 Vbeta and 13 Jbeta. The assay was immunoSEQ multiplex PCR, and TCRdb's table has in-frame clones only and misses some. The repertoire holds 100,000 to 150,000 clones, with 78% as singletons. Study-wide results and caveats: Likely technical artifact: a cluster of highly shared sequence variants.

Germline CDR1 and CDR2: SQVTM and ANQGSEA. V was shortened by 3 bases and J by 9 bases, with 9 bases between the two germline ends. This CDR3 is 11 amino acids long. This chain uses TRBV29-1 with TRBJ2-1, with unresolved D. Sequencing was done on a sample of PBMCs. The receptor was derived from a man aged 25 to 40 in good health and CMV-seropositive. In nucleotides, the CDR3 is TGCAGCGTTGACTTTGGAGTTGAGCAGTTCTTC. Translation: CSVDFGVEQFF.